This passage covers 19 T cell receptor beta chains from one sample sequenced in a study of T cells after yellow fever vaccination. TCRdb processed the 5' RACE reads anew with MiXCR; each CDR3 protein has one entry. The sample has approximately 260,000 distinct CDR3 sequences, roughly 13% seen once; the top ten hold 0.45% to 0.65%. The input for sequencing was CD4+ T cells sorted from PBMCs, taken 45 days after the yellow fever booster vaccination. The receptors stem from a man aged 25-45 years who received the YFV17D yellow fever vaccine.

This clonotype was counted between two and nine times. The chain combines TRBV7-9 with TRBJ2-7; 8 bases map to TRBD2. The CDR3 extends over 13 amino acids. V lost 4 bases to trimming and J lost 5 bases; unmatched junction nucleotides: 4. Germline-derived CDR1 and CDR2 are SEHNR and FQNEAQ (reference sequence). The CDR3 bases are TGTGCCAGCAGCTCTTTAGCGGGGAACGAGCAGTACTTC. It is translated as CASSSLAGNEQYF.

The chain employs TRBV7-9 and TRBJ2-1; 8 bases match TRBD2. Germline values: CDR1 SEHNR, CDR2 FQNEAQ (reference sequence). This CDR3 contains 16 residues. Trimming took 7 bases from V and 8 from J; bases not matched to a gene: 16. CDR3 in DNA: TGTGCCAGCACTCTTATTCTTAGCGGGGTGAAACATGAGCAGTTCTTC. This translates into CASTLILSGVKHEQFF.

The chain recombines TRBV6-5 with TRBJ2-1, with TRBD1 matching 7 bases. CDR1 is MNHEY, CDR2 SVGAGI, per germline. This CDR3 region has 14 residues. Losses at the gene ends were 2 bases for V and 10 bases for J; bases not matched to a gene: 8. The DNA of the CDR3 is TGTGCCAGCAGTTACCGACAGGGATCAGGAGAGCAGTTCTTC. As protein: CASSYRQGSGEQFF.

This clonotype has more than one count but fewer than ten. The chain has TRBV6-5 and TRBJ2-5; 15 bases map to TRBD2. The junction had 0 bases not matched to a gene; V was cut back by 0 bases and J by 4 bases. The CDR3 extends over 16 amino acids. In germline, CDR1 is MNHEY, CDR2 SVGAGI. CDR3 sequence (DNA): TGTGCCAGCAGTTACTCGGGACTAGCGGGAGGAGAGACCCAGTACTTC. Residues: CASSYSGLAGGETQYF.

The sample holds a few counts of this clonotype. The V gene is TRBV20-1, the J gene TRBJ2-7; TRBD1 matches at 8 bases. The germline V gene has CDR1 DFQATT and CDR2 SNEGSKA (reference sequence). The CDR3 has 12 amino acids. V was pared by 7 bases and J by 4 bases, with 6 bases of the junction left unmatched. The CDR3 DNA is TGCAGTGTGGGACAGGAGCTATACGAGCAGTACTTC. It encodes CSVGQELYEQYF.

This clonotype was found a few times. The V gene is TRBV27, the J gene TRBJ2-1, with D possibly being TRBD2 (5 bases). V lost 7 bases to trimming and J lost 4 bases, with 17 bases between them. The germline V gene has CDR1 MNHEY and CDR2 SMNVEV (reference sequence). The CDR3 sequence is 15 residues long. The CDR3 reads CASTPRNTGYNEQFF. Written as DNA, the CDR3 is TGTGCCAGCACTCCTAGAAATACGGGATACAATGAGCAGTTCTTC.

The chain joins TRBV20-1 to TRBJ2-3; TRBD2 matches 10 bases. With 3 bases clipped from V and 2 bases from J, the junction kept 8 bases outside the gene matches. Germline-derived CDR1 and CDR2 are DFQATT and SNEGSKA (reference sequence). This CDR3 comprises 16 residues. The CDR3 DNA sequence: TGCAGTGCTAGCCCCCCCAGCGGGGGGGTCACAGATACGCAGTATTTT. Amino acid sequence: CSASPPSGGVTDTQYF.

V and J are TRBV5-1 and TRBJ2-5; D may be TRBD2 (6 bases). This CDR3 has 15 amino acids. Trimming stripped 4 bases from V and 1 base from J, with 14 bases between. The germline V gene encodes CDR1 SGHRS and CDR2 YFSETQ. As DNA, the CDR3 is TGCGCCAGCAGCCTTCTCCGGGACTCCCAAGAGACCCAGTACTTC. It encodes CASSLLRDSQETQYF.

The V and J genes are TRBV7-3 and TRBJ1-6; TRBD1 aligns across 7 bases. The J segment lost 5 bases and the V segment lost 3 bases, leaving 7 bases of the junction unmatched. Germline V CDR1 and CDR2: SGHTA, FQGTGA. This CDR3 is 16 amino acids long. The chain's CDR3 is CASSLGQLLHNSPLHF. The DNA of the CDR3 is TGTGCCAGCAGCTTGGGACAGCTCCTACATAATTCACCCCTCCACTTT.

The genes are TRBV5-6 and TRBJ2-3, with TRBD1 matching over 10 bases. V shed 3 bases and J 7 bases; nucleotides not matched to a gene: 5. There are 14 residues in the CDR3. Germline V CDR1 and CDR2: SGHDT, YYEEEE. This CDR3 is CASSYRDRGHTQYF. The DNA of the CDR3 is TGTGCCAGCAGCTACCGGGACAGGGGACATACGCAGTATTTT. Drawing the rest from reference TRBV5-6 and TRBJ2-3, the complete variable domain is DAGVTQSPTHLIKTRGQQVTLRCSPKSGHDTVSWYQQALGQGPQFIFQYYEEEERQRGNFPDRFSGHQFPNYSSELNVNALLLGDSALYLCASSYRDRGHTQYFGPGTRLTVL.

V usage is TRBV20-1 and J usage is TRBJ2-3; a weak D match, TRBD2 (6 bases). The germline V gene encodes CDR1 DFQATT and CDR2 SNEGSKA (reference sequence). The ends were cut back, 7 bases at V and 4 bases at J, with 18 bases in the middle. The CDR3 is 14 residues long. CDR3 sequence reads: CSDGGGGGADTQYF. CDR3 in DNA: TGCAGTGACGGTGGGGGAGGCGGCGCAGATACGCAGTATTTT.

Only one count was recorded for this clonotype. The V gene is TRBV21-1, the J gene TRBJ2-2; the table names TRBD1, a call not compared with the DNA. TRBV21-1 is a recognized pseudogene. CDR3 length: 21 amino acids. The CDR3 spells CASSANRAGDDEFANTGELFF. The CDR3 DNA reads TGTGCCAGCAGCGCGAACAGGGCAGGGGACGATGAGTTCGCGAACACCGGGGAGCTGTTTTTT.

This clonotype was detected only a few times. This chain joins TRBV5-1 and TRBJ2-2; weak D call: TRBD1 (6 bases). Germline V gene lookup returns CDR1 SGHRS and CDR2 YFSETQ. Trimming took off 7 bases at V and 0 bases at J, with 10 bases between the two ends. This CDR3 is built from 14 residues. The CDR3 here is CASSQGPNTGELFF. The CDR3, as DNA: TGCGCCAGCTCACAGGGCCCGAACACCGGGGAGCTGTTTTTT.

This clonotype was counted between two and nine times. The J gene is TRBJ1-2, the V gene TRBV6-2 or TRBV6-3; D might be TRBD1 (5 bases). The germline V gene encodes CDR1 MNHEY and CDR2 SVGEGT. This CDR3 has 11 amino acids. V was pared by 8 bases and J by 7 bases, with 11 bases between. DNA for the CDR3: TGTGCCAGCGAAGGGGTCCTTGGCTACACCTTC. Amino acid sequence: CASEGVLGYTF.

This chain joins TRBV6-4 and TRBJ2-1, with D tentatively TRBD2 (6 bases). Germline V gene lookup returns CDR1 MRHNA and CDR2 SNTAGT. The length of the CDR3 is 16 residues. Trimming cost V 2 bases and J 0 bases, with 11 bases left between them. As DNA, the CDR3 is TGTGCCAGCAGTGACAGGGTGGGGGGCTCCTACAATGAGCAGTTCTTC. Translating it yields CASSDRVGGSYNEQFF.

The rearrangement links TRBV19 to TRBJ2-1; 12 bases are a match to TRBD2. CDR3 length equals 13 residues. CDR1 and CDR2 from the germline V gene are LNHDA and SQIVND (reference sequence). V shed 10 bases and J 11 bases; nucleotides not matched to a gene: 9. The CDR3: CATRLAGEYQQFF. CDR3 nucleotides: TGTGCCACCAGACTAGCGGGAGAGTATCAGCAGTTCTTC.

This CDR3 reads CAWNRDQETQYF. CDR3 DNA: TGTGCCTGGAACCGGGATCAAGAGACCCAGTACTTC. The chain recombines TRBV30 with TRBJ2-5; D is perhaps TRBD2 (5 bases). CDR3 size: 12 residues. Germline V gene sequence: CDR1 GTSNPN, CDR2 SVGIG (reference sequence). Between the trimmed V and J ends, which lost 4 bases and 2 bases, there was a span of 8 bases.

This chain connects TRBV5-1 to TRBJ2-7, with D possibly called TRBD1 or TRBD2 (5 bases each). Germline V gene lookup returns CDR1 SGHRS and CDR2 YFSETQ. The CDR3 contains 14 residues. Trimming stripped 7 bases from V and 5 bases from J, with 19 bases between. CDR3 region: CASSPAMGVHEQYF. CDR3 sequence (DNA): TGCGCCAGCTCCCCCGCGATGGGGGTCCACGAGCAGTACTTC.

The chain carries TRBV18 and TRBJ2-5, with D unclear. Germline CDR1 KGHSH, CDR2 LQKENI. V gave up 1 base and J gave up 1 base, with 4 bases separating them. This CDR3 is 13 amino acids long. The CDR3 DNA is TGTGCCAGCTCACCACGCAGCCAAGAGACCCAGTACTTC. Amino acids: CASSPRSQETQYF. Supplemented by reference TRBV18 and TRBJ2-5, the full variable domain reads NAGVMQNPRHLVRRRGQEARLRCSPMKGHSHVYWYRQLPEEGLKFMVYLQKENIIDESGMPKERFSAEFPKEGPSILRIQQVVRGDSAAYFCASSPRSQETQYFGPGTRLLVL.